Sequencing of this T cell receptor beta chain was carried out in a study of technical replicates of blood from several donors. Clones were read by immunoSEQ multiplex PCR, and TCRdb kept only the in-frame ones, dropping some. This table has tens of thousands of clones, approximately 90% appearing once. This CDR3 is built from 16 residues. Trimming at V came to 6 bases and at J to 4 bases, leaving 5 bases not matched to a gene. Germline V gene sequence: CDR1 SGHDN, CDR2 FVKESK. The chain employs TRBV14 and TRBJ2-3; 15 nucleotides match TRBD2. This receptor was obtained from a human donor in good health. Some clones in this sample may be carry-over from other donors' samples. Sequenced sample: PBMCs. CDR3 DNA sequence: TGTGCCAGCAGTCCGGGACTAGCGGGAGGATCAGATACGCAGTATTTT. Its protein product is CASSPGLAGGSDTQYF.